The clone carrying this T cell receptor (beta chain) was observed at least ten times. Its antigen is as yet unknown. RNA served as the template for amplifying TCR beta CDR3 regions. Second-round multiplex PCR came after a first-round RT-PCR that employed HTBI primers. TCRdb used MiXCR to reprocess the multiplex PCR reads, holding one entry per CDR3 protein. The table lists around 1,200,000 distinct CDR3 sequences, 36% of them singletons. The record originates from a study of Graves' ophthalmopathy and Graves' hyperthyroidism. Looking at the study overall: Hyperthyroidism was considered stable when no ophthalmopathy appeared within 18 months of follow-up.

V shed 0 bases and J shed 3 bases, with 6 bases lying between them. Germline V gene data show CDR1 as SGHRS and CDR2 as YFSETQ. This CDR3 comprises 13 residues. Study outcomes and limitations: Stable hyperthyroidism and ophthalmopathy were told apart by a 13-signature model, which achieved 85% to 90% sensitivity and over 65% specificity. The blood repertoire also included most expanded thyroid clonotypes above 0.001 frequency.

Physicians reached a diagnosis by relying on clinical symptoms, serum thyroxine, TRAb, thyroid ultrasound and orbital computed tomography. Sequences were obtained from peripheral blood or thyroid tissue (not recorded which). The receptor's source is an adult man with Graves' hyperthyroidism. V is TRBV5-1 and J is TRBJ1-1; unclear D gene. The CDR3 bases are TGCGCCAGCAGCTTGGACAGTTACACTGAAGCTTTCTTT. It yields the protein CASSLDSYTEAFF.